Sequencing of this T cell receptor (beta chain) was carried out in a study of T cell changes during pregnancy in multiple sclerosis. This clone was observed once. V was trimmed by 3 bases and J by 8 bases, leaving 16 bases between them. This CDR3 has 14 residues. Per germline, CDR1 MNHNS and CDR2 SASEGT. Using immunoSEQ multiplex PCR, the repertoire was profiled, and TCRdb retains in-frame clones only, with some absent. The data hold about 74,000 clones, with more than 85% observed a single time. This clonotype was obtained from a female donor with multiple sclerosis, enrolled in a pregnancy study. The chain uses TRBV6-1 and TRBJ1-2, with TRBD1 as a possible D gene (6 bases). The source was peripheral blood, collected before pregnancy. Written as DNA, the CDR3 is TGTGCCAGCAGTGATCAGCAGGGGTTGTGGGGCTACACCTTC. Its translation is CASSDQQGLWGYTF.